This T cell receptor (beta chain) is from a study of blood T cell repertoires in COVID-19. Looking at the study overall: From T cells, B-cell-depleted T cells, or PBMCs came the material, which was cDNA or gDNA.

There are 14 residues in the CDR3. The germline CDR1 and CDR2 sequences are SEHNR and FQNEAQ (reference sequence). V shed 7 bases and J 3 bases; nucleotides not matched to a gene: 8. As processed by the authors: Scientists estimated how many nucleated cells there were by amplifying reference gene primers. Clones were read by immunoSEQ multiplex PCR, and TCRdb kept only the in-frame ones, dropping some. V, J and clone size reflect that table, while D and trimming were determined from the DNA. There are 250,000 or so clones in the sample; about nine tenths occur only once, and less than 1.6% lies in the top ten.

The rearrangement links TRBV7-9 to TRBJ2-7; 8 bases line up with TRBD1. The sample comprised peripheral blood. The sequence came from a woman in her thirties or forties who had recovered from COVID-19. The CDR3 DNA sequence: TGTGCCAGCAACCCTTTGACAGGGGACTACGAGCAGTACTTC. Protein: CASNPLTGDYEQYF.